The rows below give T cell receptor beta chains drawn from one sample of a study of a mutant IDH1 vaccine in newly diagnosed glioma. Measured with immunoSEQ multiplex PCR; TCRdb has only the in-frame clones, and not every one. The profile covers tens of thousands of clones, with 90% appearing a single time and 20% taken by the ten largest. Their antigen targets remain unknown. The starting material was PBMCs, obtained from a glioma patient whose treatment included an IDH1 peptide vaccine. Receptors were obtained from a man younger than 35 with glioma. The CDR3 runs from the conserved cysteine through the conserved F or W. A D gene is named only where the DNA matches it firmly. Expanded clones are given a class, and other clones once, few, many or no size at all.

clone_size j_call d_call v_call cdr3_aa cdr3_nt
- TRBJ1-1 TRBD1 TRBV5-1 CASSEGQGLVAFF TGCGCCAGCAGCGAAGGACAGGGGCTTGTAGCTTTCTTT
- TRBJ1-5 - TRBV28 CASNFEGGVFNQPQHF TGTGCCAGCAACTTCGAGGGAGGGGTCTTCAATCAGCCCCAGCATTTT
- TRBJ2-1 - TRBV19 CASSILAGEQFF TGTGCCAGTAGTATATTGGCAGGTGAGCAGTTCTTC
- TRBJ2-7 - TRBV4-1 CASSHGLPYEQYF TGCGCCAGCAGCCACGGGCTGCCCTACGAGCAGTACTTC
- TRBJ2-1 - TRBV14 CASSQHKTSSYNEQFF TGTGCCAGCAGCCAACATAAAACAAGCTCCTACAATGAGCAGTTCTTC
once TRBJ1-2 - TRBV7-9 CASSLVVTGTGYTF TGTGCCAGCAGCTTAGTCGTGACAGGAACGGGCTACACCTTC
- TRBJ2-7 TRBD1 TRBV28 CASSSTGVGYF TGTGCCAGCAGTTCCACAGGGGTTGGGTACTTC
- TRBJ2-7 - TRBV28 CASSFGTSSYEQYF TGTGCCAGCAGTTTCGGGACGTCATCCTACGAGCAGTACTTC
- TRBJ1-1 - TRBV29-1 CSVGSSGARAFF TGCAGCGTTGGATCCTCGGGGGCGAGAGCTTTCTTT
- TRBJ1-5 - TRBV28 CASSFVGNQPQHF TGTGCCAGCAGTTTCGTGGGCAATCAGCCCCAGCATTTT
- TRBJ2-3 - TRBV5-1 CASSLARGSTDTQYF TGCGCCAGCAGCTTGGCCCGGGGGTCCACAGATACGCAGTATTTT
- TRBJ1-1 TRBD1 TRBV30 CAVGLGGLVF TGTGCCGTAGGGTTAGGGGGCTTGGTCTTT
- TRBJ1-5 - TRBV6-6 CASRDIVGNQPQHF TGTGCCAGCAGAGATATAGTTGGGAATCAGCCCCAGCATTTT
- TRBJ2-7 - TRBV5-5 CASTGLTRYEQYF TGTGCCAGCACCGGGTTGACGCGCTACGAGCAGTACTTC
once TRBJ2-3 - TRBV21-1 CASSMRLAGSSSDTQYF TGTGCCAGCAGCATGCGACTAGCGGGGTCCTCGTCAGATACGCAGTATTTT
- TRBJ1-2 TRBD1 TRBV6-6 CASSYSPGGNYGYTF TGTGCCAGCAGTTACTCGCCAGGGGGAAACTATGGCTACACCTTC
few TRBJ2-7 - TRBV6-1 CASSEQGGAGYEQYF TGTGCCAGCAGCGAACAAGGGGGCGCGGGATACGAGCAGTACTTC
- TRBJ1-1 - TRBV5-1 CASSFVVGTNGKGSTEAFF TGCGCCAGCAGCTTCGTTGTAGGGACAAACGGGAAGGGAAGCACTGAAGCTTTCTTT
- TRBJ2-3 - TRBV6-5 CASSYGMKADTQYF TGTGCCAGCAGTTATGGGATGAAAGCGGATACGCAGTATTTT
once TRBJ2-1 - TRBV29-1 CSARPGARVNEQFF TGCAGCGCCCGCCCCGGGGCGCGAGTCAATGAGCAGTTCTTC
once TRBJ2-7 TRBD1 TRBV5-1 CASSPRDRDDEQYF TGCGCCAGCAGCCCCCGGGACAGGGACGACGAGCAGTACTTC
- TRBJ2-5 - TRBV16 CASSPGTRETQYF TGTGCCAGCAGCCCCGGGACGCGTGAGACCCAGTACTTC
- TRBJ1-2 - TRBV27 CASKTGNYGYTF TGTGCCAGCAAGACGGGTAACTATGGCTACACCTTC
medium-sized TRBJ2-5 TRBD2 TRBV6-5 CASSYFGGETQYF TGTGCCAGCAGTTACTTCGGGGGGGAGACCCAGTACTTC
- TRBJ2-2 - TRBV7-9 CASSSDTGELFF TGTGCCAGCAGCTCTGATACCGGGGAGCTGTTTTTT
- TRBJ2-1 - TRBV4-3 CASSQAAAYNEQFF TGCGCCAGCAGCCAAGCTGCTGCCTACAATGAGCAGTTCTTC
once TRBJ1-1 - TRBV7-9 CASSPQKGQAFF TGTGCCAGCAGCCCCCAAAAGGGGCAAGCTTTCTTT
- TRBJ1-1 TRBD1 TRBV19 CASSPRTGRRNTEAFF TGTGCCAGTAGTCCTCGGACAGGGCGAAGGAACACTGAAGCTTTCTTT
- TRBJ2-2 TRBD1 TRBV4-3 CASSQAGGANTGELFF TGCGCCAGCAGCCAAGCAGGGGGCGCGAACACCGGGGAGCTGTTTTTT
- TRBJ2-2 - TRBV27 CASSWTVNTGELFF TGTGCCAGCAGTTGGACAGTGAACACCGGGGAGCTGTTTTTT
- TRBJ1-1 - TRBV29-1 CSVGRGNTEAFF TGCAGCGTTGGTCGCGGGAACACTGAAGCTTTCTTT
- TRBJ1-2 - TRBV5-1 CASSLAGVSQMDGYTF TGCGCCAGCAGCTTGGCGGGGGTTTCTCAGATGGATGGCTACACCTTC
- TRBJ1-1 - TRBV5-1 CASSLGGIEAFF TGCGCCAGCAGCTTGGGGGGGATTGAAGCTTTCTTT
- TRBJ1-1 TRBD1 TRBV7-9 CASSLAGQGEGTEAFF TGTGCCAGCAGCTTAGCGGGACAGGGAGAAGGAACTGAAGCTTTCTTT
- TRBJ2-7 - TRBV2 CASSDGLAGPRYEQYF TGTGCCAGCAGTGACGGCCTGGCAGGGCCGAGATACGAGCAGTACTTC
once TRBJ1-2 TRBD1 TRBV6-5 CASSSETGQYGYTF TGTGCCAGCAGTTCGGAGACAGGGCAGTATGGCTACACCTTC
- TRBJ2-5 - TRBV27 CASTPALAFLGTQYF TGTGCCAGCACTCCCGCGCTAGCTTTTTTGGGGACCCAGTACTTC
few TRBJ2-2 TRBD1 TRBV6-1 CASRGQGEAGELFF TGTGCCAGCCGGGGACAGGGGGAAGCCGGGGAGCTGTTTTTT
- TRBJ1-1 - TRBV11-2 CASSLARNTEAFF TGTGCCAGCAGCTTAGCCAGGAACACTGAAGCTTTCTTT